The sequence of this T cell receptor (beta chain) was determined in a study of PD-1 blockade in classical Hodgkin lymphoma. Findings and limits, study-wide: Lower baseline TCR diversity was reported for newly diagnosed patients than for healthy donors. Individuals initiating nivolumab under 1 year after ASCT were excluded. A significant rise in TCR diversity was seen by C4D1 for CD4+ cells but not for CD8+ cells. Patients newly diagnosed and complete responders had comparable baseline diversity.

Generated by immunoSEQ multiplex PCR, the TCRdb table keeps only in-frame clones and is missing some. The data show fewer than 100,000 clones, 89% seen once. Concerning this clone itself: Its antigen remains unknown.

Autologous stem cell transplantation was followed by relapse in every patient, and brentuximab vedotin exposure varied. Germline V gene lookup returns CDR1 LGHNA and CDR2 YSLEER. The CDR3 covers 17 residues. After removal of 0 bases from V and 1 base from J, the junction contained 6 bases not matched to a gene. This clonotype was obtained from a human donor with classical Hodgkin lymphoma. Source: peripheral blood mononuclear cells (PBMCs), taken at baseline. J is TRBJ2-1 and V is TRBV4-3; 7 nucleotides agree with TRBD2. The CDR3, as DNA: TGCGCCAGCAGCCAAGATAGGGGCGGGAGTTCCTACAATGAGCAGTTCTTC. Translation gives CASSQDRGGSSYNEQFF.